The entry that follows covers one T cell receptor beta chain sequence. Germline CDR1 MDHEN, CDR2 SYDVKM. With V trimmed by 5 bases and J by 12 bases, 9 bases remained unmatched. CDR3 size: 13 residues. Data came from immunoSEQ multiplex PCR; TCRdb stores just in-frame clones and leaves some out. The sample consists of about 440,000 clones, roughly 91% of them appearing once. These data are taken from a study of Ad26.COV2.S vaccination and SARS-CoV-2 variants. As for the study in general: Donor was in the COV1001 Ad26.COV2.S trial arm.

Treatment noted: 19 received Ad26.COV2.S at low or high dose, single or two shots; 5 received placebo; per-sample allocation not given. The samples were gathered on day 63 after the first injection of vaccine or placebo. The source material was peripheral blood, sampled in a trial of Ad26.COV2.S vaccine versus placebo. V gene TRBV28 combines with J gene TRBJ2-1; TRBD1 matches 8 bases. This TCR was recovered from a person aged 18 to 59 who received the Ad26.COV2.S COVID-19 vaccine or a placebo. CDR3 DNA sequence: TGTGCCAGCAGTATCCGACAGGGGCTGGGGCAGTTCTTC. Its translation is CASSIRQGLGQFF.